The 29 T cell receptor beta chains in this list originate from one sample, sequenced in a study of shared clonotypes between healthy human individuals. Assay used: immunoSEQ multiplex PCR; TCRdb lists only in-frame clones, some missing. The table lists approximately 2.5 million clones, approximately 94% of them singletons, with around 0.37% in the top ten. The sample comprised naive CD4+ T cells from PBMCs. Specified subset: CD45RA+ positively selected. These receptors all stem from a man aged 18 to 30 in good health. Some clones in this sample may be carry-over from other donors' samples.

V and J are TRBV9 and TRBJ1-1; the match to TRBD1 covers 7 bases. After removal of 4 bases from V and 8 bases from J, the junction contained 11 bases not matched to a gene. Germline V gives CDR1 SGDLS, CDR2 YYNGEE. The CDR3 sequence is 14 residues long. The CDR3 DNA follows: TGTGCCAGCAGCCCAATAGGGGGCAACCCAGAAGCTTTCTTT. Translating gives CASSPIGGNPEAFF.

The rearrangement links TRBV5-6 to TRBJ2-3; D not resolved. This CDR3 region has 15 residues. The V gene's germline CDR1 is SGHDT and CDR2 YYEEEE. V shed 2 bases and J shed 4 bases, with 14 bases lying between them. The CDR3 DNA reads TGTGCCAGCAGCTTCACACCCCTATCCTCAGATACGCAGTATTTT. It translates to CASSFTPLSSDTQYF.

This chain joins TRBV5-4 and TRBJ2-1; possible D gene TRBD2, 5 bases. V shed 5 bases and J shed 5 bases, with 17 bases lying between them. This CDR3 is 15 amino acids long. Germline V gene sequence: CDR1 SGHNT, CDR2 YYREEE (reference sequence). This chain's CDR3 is CASRKYARGDNEQFF. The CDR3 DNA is TGTGCCAGCAGAAAATACGCTCGGGGAGACAATGAGCAGTTCTTC.

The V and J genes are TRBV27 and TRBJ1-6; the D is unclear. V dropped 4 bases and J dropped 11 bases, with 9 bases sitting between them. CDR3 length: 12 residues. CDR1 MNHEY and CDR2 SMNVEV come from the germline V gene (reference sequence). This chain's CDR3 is CASSWTDAPLHF. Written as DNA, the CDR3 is TGTGCCAGCAGTTGGACCGACGCACCCCTCCACTTT.

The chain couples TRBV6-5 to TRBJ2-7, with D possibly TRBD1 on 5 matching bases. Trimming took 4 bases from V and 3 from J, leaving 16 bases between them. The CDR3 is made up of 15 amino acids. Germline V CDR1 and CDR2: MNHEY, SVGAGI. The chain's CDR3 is CASSSQDGAFYEQYF. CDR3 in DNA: TGTGCCAGCAGTTCCCAAGATGGGGCGTTCTACGAGCAGTACTTC.

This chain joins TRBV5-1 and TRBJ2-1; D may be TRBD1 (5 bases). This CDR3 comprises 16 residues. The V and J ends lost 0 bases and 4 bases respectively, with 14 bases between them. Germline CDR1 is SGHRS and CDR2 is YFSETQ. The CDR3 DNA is TGCGCCAGCAGCTTGGAAGGGGCCAGACTTTACAATGAGCAGTTCTTC. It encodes CASSLEGARLYNEQFF.

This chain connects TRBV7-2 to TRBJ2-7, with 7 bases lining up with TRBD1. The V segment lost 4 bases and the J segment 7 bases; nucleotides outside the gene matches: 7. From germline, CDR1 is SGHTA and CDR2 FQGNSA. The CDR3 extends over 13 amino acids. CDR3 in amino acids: CASSSDRLREQYF. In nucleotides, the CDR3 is TGTGCCAGCAGCTCGGACAGGCTAAGGGAGCAGTACTTC.

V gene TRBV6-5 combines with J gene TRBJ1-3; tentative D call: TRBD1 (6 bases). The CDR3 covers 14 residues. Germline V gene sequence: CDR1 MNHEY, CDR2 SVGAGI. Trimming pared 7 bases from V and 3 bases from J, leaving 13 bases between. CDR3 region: CASTQGGFGNTIYF. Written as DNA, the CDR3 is TGTGCCAGCACCCAAGGGGGGTTTGGAAACACCATATATTTT.

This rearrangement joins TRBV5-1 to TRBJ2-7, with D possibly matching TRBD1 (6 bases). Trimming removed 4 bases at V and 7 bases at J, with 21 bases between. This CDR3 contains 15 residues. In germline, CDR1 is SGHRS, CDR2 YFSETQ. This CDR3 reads CASSRTGLTTREQYF. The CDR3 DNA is TGCGCCAGCAGCAGAACAGGGCTTACGACTCGGGAGCAGTACTTC.

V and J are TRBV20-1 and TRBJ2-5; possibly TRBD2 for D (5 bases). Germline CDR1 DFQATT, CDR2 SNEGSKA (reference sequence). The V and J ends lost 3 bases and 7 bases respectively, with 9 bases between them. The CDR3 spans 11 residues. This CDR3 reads CSARGAPTQYF. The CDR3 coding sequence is TGCAGTGCTAGGGGAGCGCCGACCCAGTACTTC.

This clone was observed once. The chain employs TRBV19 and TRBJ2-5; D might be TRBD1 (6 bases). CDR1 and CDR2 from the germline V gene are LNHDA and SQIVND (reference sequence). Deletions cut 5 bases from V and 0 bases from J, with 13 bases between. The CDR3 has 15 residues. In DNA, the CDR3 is TGTGCCAGTAGTCCACAGGGTACCTACCAAGAGACCCAGTACTTC. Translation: CASSPQGTYQETQYF.

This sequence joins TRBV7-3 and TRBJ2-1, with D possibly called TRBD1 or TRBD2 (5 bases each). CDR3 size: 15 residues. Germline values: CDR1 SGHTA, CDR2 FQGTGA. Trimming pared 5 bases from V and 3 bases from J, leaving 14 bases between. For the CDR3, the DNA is TGTGCCAGCAGCGTCCGGGACGCCCACTACAATGAGCAGTTCTTC. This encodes CASSVRDAHYNEQFF.

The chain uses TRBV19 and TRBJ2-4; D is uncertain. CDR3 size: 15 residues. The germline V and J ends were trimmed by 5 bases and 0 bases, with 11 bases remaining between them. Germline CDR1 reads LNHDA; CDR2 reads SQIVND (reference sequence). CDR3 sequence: CASSVIALAKNIQYF. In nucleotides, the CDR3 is TGTGCCAGTAGTGTAATAGCATTAGCCAAAAACATTCAGTACTTC. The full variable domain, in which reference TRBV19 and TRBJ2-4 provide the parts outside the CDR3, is DGGITQSPKYLFRKEGQNVTLSCEQNLNHDAMYWYRQDPGQGLRLIYYSQIVNDFQKGDIAEGYSVSREKKESFPLTVTSAQKNPTAFYLCASSVIALAKNIQYFGAGTRLSVL.

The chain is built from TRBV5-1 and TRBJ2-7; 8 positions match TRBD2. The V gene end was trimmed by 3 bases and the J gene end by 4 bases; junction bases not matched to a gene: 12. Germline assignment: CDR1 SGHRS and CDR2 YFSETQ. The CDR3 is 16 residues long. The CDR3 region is CASSSNPGTSKYEQYF. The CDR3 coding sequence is TGCGCCAGCAGCTCCAACCCCGGGACTAGTAAATACGAGCAGTACTTC.

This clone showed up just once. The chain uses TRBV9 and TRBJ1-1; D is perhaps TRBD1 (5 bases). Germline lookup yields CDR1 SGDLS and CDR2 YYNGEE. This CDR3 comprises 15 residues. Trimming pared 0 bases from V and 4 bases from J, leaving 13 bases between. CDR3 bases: TGTGCCAGCAGCGTAGACCCCCGGGGGAGCACTGAAGCTTTCTTT. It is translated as CASSVDPRGSTEAFF.

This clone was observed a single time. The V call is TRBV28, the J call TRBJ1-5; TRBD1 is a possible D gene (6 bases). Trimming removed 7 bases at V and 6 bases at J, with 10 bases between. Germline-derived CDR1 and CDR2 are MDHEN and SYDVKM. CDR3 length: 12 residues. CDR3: CASTLQGQPQHF. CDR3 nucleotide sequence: TGTGCCAGCACCTTACAGGGTCAGCCCCAGCATTTT.

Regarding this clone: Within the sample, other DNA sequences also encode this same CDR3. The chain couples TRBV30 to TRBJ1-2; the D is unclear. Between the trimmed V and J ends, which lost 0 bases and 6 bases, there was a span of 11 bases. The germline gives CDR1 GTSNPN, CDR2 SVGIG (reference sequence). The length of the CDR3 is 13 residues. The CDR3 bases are TGTGCCTGGAGTGTAGGCCGACGGGATGGCTACACCTTC. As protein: CAWSVGRRDGYTF.

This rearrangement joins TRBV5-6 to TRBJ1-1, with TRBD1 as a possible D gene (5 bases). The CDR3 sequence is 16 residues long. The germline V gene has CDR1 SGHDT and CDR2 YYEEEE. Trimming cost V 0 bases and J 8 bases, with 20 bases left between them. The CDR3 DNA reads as TGTGCCAGCAGCTTGGCCGTTATAGGACCAGGGCTAGAAGCTTTCTTT. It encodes CASSLAVIGPGLEAFF.

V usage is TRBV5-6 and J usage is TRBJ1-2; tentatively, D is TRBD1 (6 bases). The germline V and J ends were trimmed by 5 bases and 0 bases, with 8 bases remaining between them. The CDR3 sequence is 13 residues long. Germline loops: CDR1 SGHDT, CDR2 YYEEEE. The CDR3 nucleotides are TGTGCCAGCAGGAGGGGGGCTAACTATGGCTACACCTTC. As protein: CASRRGANYGYTF.

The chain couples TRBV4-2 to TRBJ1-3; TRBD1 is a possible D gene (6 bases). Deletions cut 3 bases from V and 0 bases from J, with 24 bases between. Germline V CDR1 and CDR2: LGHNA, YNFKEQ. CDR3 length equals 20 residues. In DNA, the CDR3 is TGTGCCAGCAGCCACCCCGGTCCGGGGGCGGGGGGGGGCTCTGGAAACACCATATATTTT. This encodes CASSHPGPGAGGGSGNTIYF.

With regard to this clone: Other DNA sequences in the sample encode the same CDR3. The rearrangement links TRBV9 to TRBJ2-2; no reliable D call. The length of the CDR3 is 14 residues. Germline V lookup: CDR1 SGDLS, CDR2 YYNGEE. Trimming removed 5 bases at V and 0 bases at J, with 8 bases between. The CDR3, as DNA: TGTGCCAGCAGGGTGGCCACGAACACCGGGGAGCTGTTTTTT. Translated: CASRVATNTGELFF.

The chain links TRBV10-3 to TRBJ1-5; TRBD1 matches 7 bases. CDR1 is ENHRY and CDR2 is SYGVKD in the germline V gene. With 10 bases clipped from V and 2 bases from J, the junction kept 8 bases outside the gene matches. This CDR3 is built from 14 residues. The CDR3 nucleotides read TGTGCCACCAAGACAGGGCGAGGCAATCAGCCCCAGCATTTT. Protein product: CATKTGRGNQPQHF.

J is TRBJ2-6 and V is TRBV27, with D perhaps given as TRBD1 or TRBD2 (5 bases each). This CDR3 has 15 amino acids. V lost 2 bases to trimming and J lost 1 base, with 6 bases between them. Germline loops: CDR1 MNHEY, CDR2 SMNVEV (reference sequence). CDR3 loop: CASSLGGSGANVLTF. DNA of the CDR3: TGTGCCAGCAGTTTAGGGGGATCTGGGGCCAACGTCCTGACTTTC.

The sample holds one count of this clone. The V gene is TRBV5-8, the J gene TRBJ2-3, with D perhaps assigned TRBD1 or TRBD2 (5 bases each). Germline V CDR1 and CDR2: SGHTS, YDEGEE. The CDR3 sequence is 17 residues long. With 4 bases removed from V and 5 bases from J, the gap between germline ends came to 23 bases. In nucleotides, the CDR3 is TGTGCCAGCAGCCGGGCTCGGGGCCCGTCTTTGGGAGATACGCAGTATTTT. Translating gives CASSRARGPSLGDTQYF.

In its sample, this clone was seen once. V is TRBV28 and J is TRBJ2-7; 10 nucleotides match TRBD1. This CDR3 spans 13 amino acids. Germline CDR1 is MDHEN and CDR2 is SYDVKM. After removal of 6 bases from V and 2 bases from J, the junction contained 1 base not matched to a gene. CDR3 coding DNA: TGTGCCAGCAGGACAGGGGGCCCCTACGAGCAGTACTTC. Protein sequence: CASRTGGPYEQYF.

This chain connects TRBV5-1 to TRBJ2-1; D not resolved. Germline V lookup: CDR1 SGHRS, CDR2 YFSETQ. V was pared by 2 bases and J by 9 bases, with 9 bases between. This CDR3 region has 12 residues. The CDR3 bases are TGCGCCAGCAGCTTCTTAGGTGGTGAGCAGTTCTTC. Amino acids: CASSFLGGEQFF. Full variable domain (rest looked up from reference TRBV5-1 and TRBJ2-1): KAGVTQTPRYLIKTRGQQVTLSCSPISGHRSVSWYQQTPGQGLQFLFEYFSETQRNKGNFPGRFSGRQFSNSRSEMNVSTLELGDSALYLCASSFLGGEQFFGPGTRLTVL.

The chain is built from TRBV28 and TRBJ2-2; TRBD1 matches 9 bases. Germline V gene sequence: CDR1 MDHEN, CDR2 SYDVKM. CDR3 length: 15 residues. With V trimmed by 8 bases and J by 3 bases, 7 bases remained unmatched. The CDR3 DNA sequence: TGTGCCAGCGCTCGGACAGGGGCTTACACCGGGGAGCTGTTTTTT. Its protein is CASARTGAYTGELFF. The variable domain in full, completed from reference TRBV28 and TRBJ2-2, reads DVKVTQSSRYLVKRTGEKVFLECVQDMDHENMFWYRQDPGLGLRLIYFSYDVKMKEKGDIPEGYSVSREKKERFSLILESASTNQTSMYLCASARTGAYTGELFFGEGSRLTVL.

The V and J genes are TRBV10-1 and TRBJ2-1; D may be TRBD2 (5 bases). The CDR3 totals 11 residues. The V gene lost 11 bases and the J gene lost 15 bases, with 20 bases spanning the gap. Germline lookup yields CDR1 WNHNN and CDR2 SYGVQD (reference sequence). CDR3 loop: CAVLEGTLGFF. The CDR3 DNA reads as TGCGCCGTACTAGAAGGCACGCTTGGGTTCTTC.

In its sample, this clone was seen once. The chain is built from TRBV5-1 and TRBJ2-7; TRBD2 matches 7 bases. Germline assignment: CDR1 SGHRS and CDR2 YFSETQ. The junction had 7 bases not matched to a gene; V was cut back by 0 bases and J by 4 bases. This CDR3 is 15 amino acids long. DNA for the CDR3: TGCGCCAGCAGCTTGGCAGCGGGATATTTTTACGAGCAGTACTTC. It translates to CASSLAAGYFYEQYF.